The rows below give T cell receptor beta chains drawn from one sample of a study of cytomegalovirus exposure and HLA in healthy donors. Libraries were prepared by immunoSEQ multiplex PCR; TCRdb keeps only in-frame clonotypes and omits some of them. The table lists 150,000 to 200,000 clones, roughly 79% of them singletons. Specimen: PBMCs. Source of these receptors: a man aged 40-50 years in good health and CMV-seropositive. Both conserved end residues are part of each CDR3. The D gene is left open where the match is weak. Size is omitted from some rows. Given values are once, few, many or a class for expanded clones.

TRBD1 | few | TRBJ1-1 | TRBV2 | TGTGCCAGCAGTCAAGGGGGCGGCACTGAAGCTTTCTTT | CASSQGGGTEAFF
- | - | TRBJ2-7 | TRBV5-6 | TGTGCCAGCGTCCATGGGGGCGGGGGCGACCCCTCCTACGAGCAGTACTTC | CASVHGGGGDPSYEQYF
TRBD2 | few | TRBJ2-7 | TRBV11-2 | TGTGCCAGCAGCCCCCTAGCGGGAGCTGGCGAGCAGTACTTC | CASSPLAGAGEQYF
- | - | TRBJ1-1 | TRBV7-2 | TGTGCCAGCAGCTTAGCCGGGGGAGGCACTGAAGCTTTCTTT | CASSLAGGGTEAFF
TRBD1 | few | TRBJ1-2 | TRBV5-1 | TGCGCCAGCAGCTCCGTCGCAGGGGGCTATGGCTACACCTTC | CASSSVAGGYGYTF
- | once | TRBJ2-1 | TRBV29-1 | TGCAGCGTTGAAGCTGGCAGGGGATCCTACAATGAGCAGTTCTTC | CSVEAGRGSYNEQFF
TRBD2 | few | TRBJ2-4 | TRBV27 | TGTGCCAGCAGTACGACTAGCCAAAACAGTCAGTACTTC | CASSTTSQNSQYF
TRBD1 | once | TRBJ2-7 | TRBV5-4 | TGTGCCAGCAGCTTACAGGGGGCCTACGAGCAGTACTTC | CASSLQGAYEQYF
- | - | TRBJ1-6 | TRBV2 | TGTGCCAGCAGTGACTACAGGGCGAATTCACCCCTCCACTTT | CASSDYRANSPLHF
TRBD2 | few | TRBJ2-7 | TRBV11-3 | TGTGCCAGCAGCCTAGTGTGGGAGGGGAGTGGTGAGCAGTACTTC | CASSLVWEGSGEQYF
TRBD1 | - | TRBJ2-1 | TRBV30 | TGTGCCTGGAGTTTGGTGGACAGGGTGGACAATGAGCAGTTCTTC | CAWSLVDRVDNEQFF
- | - | TRBJ2-7 | TRBV5-1 | TGCGCCAGCAGCCGAGACAGGACCTACGAGCAGTACTTC | CASSRDRTYEQYF
- | - | TRBJ1-1 | TRBV11-3 | TGTGCCAGCAGCTTAGAGCGGCCCTACTCTGAAGCTTTCTTT | CASSLERPYSEAFF
TRBD2 | - | TRBJ2-7 | TRBV27 | TGTGCCAGCAGTTTGAATTTTCCTAGCGGTTCCTACGAGCAGTACTTC | CASSLNFPSGSYEQYF
TRBD1 | - | TRBJ1-5 | TRBV28 | TGTGCCAGCAGTGCCTCCGGGACAGGGGCCCTCAATCAGCCCCAGCATTTT | CASSASGTGALNQPQHF
- | - | TRBJ2-5 | TRBV9 | TGTGCCAGCAGCGTACTGGGACTCCCCGCCCAAGAGACCCAGTACTTC | CASSVLGLPAQETQYF
- | - | TRBJ1-2 | TRBV2 | TGTGCCAGCAGTGAAGCGCTTCGCGGAACCTTC | CASSEALRGTF
- | - | TRBJ2-7 | TRBV19 | TGTGCCAGCTCCGGGACATTGAGCTCCTACGAGCAGTACTTC | CASSGTLSSYEQYF
TRBD1 | - | TRBJ2-7 | TRBV6-1 | TGTGCCAGCAGTGTAAGGGACAGGGACTACGAGCAGTACTTC | CASSVRDRDYEQYF
- | - | TRBJ2-6 | TRBV6-4 | TGTGCCAGCAGTGACAGCTCTGGGGCCAACGGCCTGACTTTC | CASSDSSGANGLTF
- | - | TRBJ2-7 | TRBV6-5 | TGTGCCAGCAGTGCGGGACCATATACAAACTACGAGCAGTACTTC | CASSAGPYTNYEQYF
TRBD1 | - | TRBJ1-2 | TRBV5-4 | TGTGCCAGCAGCTCCTATCAACAGGGGCACTATGGCTACACCTTC | CASSSYQQGHYGYTF
TRBD2 | - | TRBJ2-1 | TRBV5-1 | TGCGCCAGCAGCCCACGGCTTCTAGCGGGCTCCTACAATGAGCAGTTCTTC | CASSPRLLAGSYNEQFF
- | - | TRBJ1-1 | TRBV20-1 | TGCAGTGCTAGAGGAGGCGCTGAAGCTTTCTTT | CSARGGAEAFF
TRBD1 | - | TRBJ1-4 | TRBV11-2 | TGTGCCAGCAGCGGAGACAGGGCCAGTGAAAAACTGTTTTTT | CASSGDRASEKLFF
- | - | TRBJ2-4 | TRBV29-1 | TGCAGCGTTGAAGTCGGAAACAGTCAGTACTTC | CSVEVGNSQYF
TRBD1 | - | TRBJ2-1 | TRBV29-1 | TGCAGCGCCCAACCGGGACAGGGGGCATTTGAGCAGTTCTTC | CSAQPGQGAFEQFF
TRBD1 | - | TRBJ1-3 | TRBV28 | TGTGCCAGCAGTTCCCCCTCACGACAGGGTCGAGGAAACACCATATATTTT | CASSSPSRQGRGNTIYF
- | - | TRBJ2-5 | TRBV5-1 | TGCGCCAGCAGCTCACAGGGATTCCAAGAGACCCAGTACTTC | CASSSQGFQETQYF